This TCR beta chain was retrieved from a study of shared clonotypes between healthy human individuals. Findings and caveats of the study: Naive subsets generally had larger estimated richness than memory subsets. It was the non-shared clonotypes that had lower generation probabilities than clonotypes shared by all four donors.

Germline V lookup: CDR1 GTSNPN, CDR2 SVGIG (reference sequence). The CDR3 covers 18 residues. V was trimmed by 3 bases and J by 4 bases, leaving 24 bases between them. Comments on this clone: As yet, its antigen is unknown.

The method was immunoSEQ multiplex PCR; TCRdb's version includes in-frame clones alone and lacks a portion of them. The table records about 2.3 million clones, about 92% of them present only once. This chain uses TRBV30 with TRBJ2-2, with D possibly matching TRBD2 (6 bases). Sequenced material: naive CD4+ T cells from PBMCs. Subset noted: CD45RA+ positively selected. The TCR comes from a man between 18 and 35 years old in good health. Some clones in this sample may be carry-over from other donors' samples. CDR3 bases: TGTGCCTGGAGCGGAGGGACGGACGTTGGGGTAGTCACCGGGGAGCTGTTTTTT. Translation gives CAWSGGTDVGVVTGELFF.